The clone carrying this T cell receptor beta chain was detected once. The record originates from a study of Ad26.COV2.S vaccination and SARS-CoV-2 variants. Across the study: Administration of Ad26.COV2.S was intramuscular, either once or twice 56 days apart.

Using immunoSEQ multiplex PCR, the repertoire was profiled, and TCRdb retains in-frame clones only, with some absent. This sample has more than 300,000 clones, with 86% found just once. Noted treatment: roughly 20 received Ad26.COV2.S at low or high dose, single or two shots; about five received placebo; per-sample allocation not given. The study sampled participants on day 63 after the first vaccine or placebo injection. The shot given was an Ad26 vector that makes Wuhan-strain SARS-CoV-2 spike. The V gene's germline CDR1 is LGHNA and CDR2 YSLEER. CDR3 length: 16 residues. V lost 0 bases, J lost 7 bases, and 15 bases lay in between.

The sequencing here drew on peripheral blood, taken in a trial of Ad26.COV2.S vaccine versus placebo. The origin of this receptor is a person between 18 and 59 years old who received the Ad26.COV2.S COVID-19 vaccine or a placebo. This chain joins TRBV4-3 and TRBJ1-4, with D unclear. The CDR3 sequence is CASSQEEEAWGEKLFF. The DNA for the CDR3 is TGCGCCAGCAGCCAAGAGGAGGAGGCTTGGGGTGAAAAACTGTTTTTT.